This T cell receptor (beta chain) was identified during a study of beta chain features in type 1 diabetes. The investigators reverse transcribed all of the isolated RNA, so they sequenced expressed TCRB transcripts. Samples of naive, central memory and regulatory T cells yielded a mean of about 3.57 million reads. Sequencing was performed with immunoSEQ multiplex PCR; in TCRdb, only in-frame clones are kept and a portion is missing. This table has about 41,000 clones, 65% to 70% appearing once. Study-wide findings and caveats: Type 1 diabetes patients had VDJ junctions that carried fewer insertions and more deletions. Within each of all four CD4+ subsets, Type 1 diabetes patients had TCRB CDR3s that were moderately but significantly shorter.

One heparinised blood draw averaging about 110 mL was given by each donor. A few counts support this clone. Antigen: not known. Per the germline V gene, CDR1 is KGHSH and CDR2 is LQKENI. The CDR3 sequence is 15 residues long. V lost 6 bases to trimming and J lost 1 base; unmatched junction nucleotides: 6. This sequence joins TRBV18 and TRBJ2-5; 9 positions agree with TRBD2. The material sequenced was Tregs from blood. The TCR sequence derives from a man aged 30 to 39 with type 1 diabetes. Some clones in this sample may be carry-over from other donors' samples. The CDR3 is CASSPSGGPQETQYF. CDR3 coding DNA: TGTGCCAGCTCTCCGAGCGGGGGGCCCCAAGAGACCCAGTACTTC.